Shown below are 14 T cell receptor beta chains from a single sample sequenced in a study of vaccination and CD4 T cells after COVID-19. Sequencing of DNA taken from cultured CD4+ T cells relied on the Oncomine TCR Beta short-read assay. TCRdb itself ran the PCR reads through MiXCR, one entry per CDR3 protein. This table has over 15,000 distinct CDR3 sequences, around 48% appearing once. These receptors' targets are unknown. The treatment is: roughly 10-day PBMC culture with coronavirus spike peptide pools or control peptides (ViraFEST assay). Specimen: CD4+ T cells from blood, cultured in vitro, collected before SARS-CoV-2 vaccination. These receptors were collected from a human donor who had recovered from COVID-19.

In its sample, this clonotype was seen a few times. The gene calls are TRBV20-1 and TRBJ1-2, with D perhaps matching TRBD1 (5 bases). Germline CDR1 and CDR2: DFQATT and SNEGSKA (reference sequence). The CDR3 spans 13 residues. With 3 bases removed from V and 0 bases from J, the gap between germline ends came to 8 bases. CDR3 protein: CSASGATNYGYTF. DNA for the CDR3: TGCAGTGCTAGCGGGGCCACTAACTATGGCTACACCTTC.

The chain is built from TRBV20-1 and TRBJ2-1; D gene uncertain. V was pared by 2 bases and J by 8 bases, with 10 bases between. From germline, CDR1 is DFQATT and CDR2 SNEGSKA (reference sequence). The CDR3 is 12 amino acids. CDR3 DNA sequence: TGCAGTGCTAGATTGGGTTGGGATGAGCAGTTCTTC. As protein: CSARLGWDEQFF.

The chain uses TRBV28 and TRBJ2-7, with TRBD2 as a possible D gene (5 bases). The CDR3 covers 12 residues. Germline V gives CDR1 MDHEN, CDR2 SYDVKM. Trimming took 7 bases from V and 2 from J, leaving 9 bases between them. Here the CDR3 reads CASKGVAYEQYF. The CDR3 DNA sequence: TGTGCCAGCAAGGGAGTTGCCTACGAGCAGTACTTC.

This chain joins TRBV30 and TRBJ1-5; a weak D match, TRBD1 (6 bases). The CDR3 is 13 residues long. Germline assignment: CDR1 GTSNPN and CDR2 SVGIG (reference sequence). The ends were cut back, 2 bases at V and 2 bases at J, with 7 bases in the middle. The CDR3 DNA reads as TGTGCCTGGAGTAGACAGGGCAATCAGCCCCAGCATTTT. This encodes CAWSRQGNQPQHF.

J is TRBJ2-1 and V is TRBV11-3; D is possibly TRBD1 or TRBD2 (6 bases each). The V end was cut by 5 bases, the J end by 6 bases, with 11 bases between. Per germline, CDR1 SGHNT and CDR2 YENEEA. The CDR3 is 13 amino acids. In nucleotides, the CDR3 is TGTGCCAGCAGCACCCGGGGGCTCAATGAGCAGTTCTTC. It is translated as CASSTRGLNEQFF.

V usage is TRBV7-9 and J usage is TRBJ2-3; weak D call: TRBD2 (6 bases). V lost 3 bases to trimming and J lost 3 bases, with 10 bases between them. This CDR3 comprises 14 residues. Germline lookup yields CDR1 SEHNR and CDR2 FQNEAQ (reference sequence). The CDR3 here is CASSFGLSTDTQYF. The CDR3 DNA sequence: TGTGCCAGCAGCTTCGGACTATCGACAGATACGCAGTATTTT. The full variable domain, with the rest looked up from reference TRBV7-9 and TRBJ2-3, is DTGVSQNPRHKITKRGQNVTFRCDPISEHNRLYWYRQTLGQGPEFLTYFQNEAQLEKSRLLSDRFSAERPKGSFSTLEIQRTEQGDSAMYLCASSFGLSTDTQYFGPGTRLTVL.

Notes on this clonotype: Sequence at one end of the junction differs from germline and may be a read error. This chain links TRBV7-2 with TRBJ2-2, with TRBD1 identical over 11 bases. The CDR3 extends over 16 amino acids. Germline-derived CDR1 and CDR2 are SGHTA and FQGNSA. The CDR3 region has the DNA TGCGCCAGCAGCCAAGGGACAGGGGGTAGCACCGGGGAGCTGTTTTTT. As protein: CASSQGTGGSTGELFF.

This clonotype came up a few times. This rearrangement joins TRBV6-2 or TRBV6-3 to TRBJ1-1; 10 positions match TRBD1. CDR1 MNHEY and CDR2 SVGEGT come from the germline V gene. The CDR3 length is 18 residues. Trimming removed 6 bases from V and 1 base from J; junction bases left unmatched: 14. CDR3 sequence: CASRDRQGAGSTNTEAFF. DNA of the CDR3: TGTGCCAGCAGGGACAGACAGGGGGCAGGATCCACGAACACTGAAGCTTTCTTT.

The rearrangement uses TRBV20-1 and TRBJ1-5; TRBD1 is a possible D gene (5 bases). CDR1 and CDR2 (germline): DFQATT, SNEGSKA (reference sequence). Deletions cut 7 bases from V and 0 bases from J, with 19 bases between. This CDR3 region has 16 residues. CDR3 region: CSVSGFEGYSNQPQHF. Here the CDR3 DNA reads TGCAGTGTCTCAGGTTTCGAGGGGTATAGCAATCAGCCCCAGCATTTT.

The V call is TRBV7-2, the J call TRBJ2-5; D might be TRBD2 (5 bases). The V end was cut by 2 bases, the J end by 13 bases, with 17 bases between. CDR3 length equals 13 residues. In germline, CDR1 is SGHTA, CDR2 FQGNSA. The CDR3, as DNA: TGTGCCAGCAGCTTATCCCCTACTAGGGCCTGGTACTTC. This sequence encodes CASSLSPTRAWYF.

The V call is TRBV25-1, the J call TRBJ2-1, with D possibly TRBD2 on 6 matching bases. Trimming cost V 6 bases and J 0 bases, with 9 bases left between them. The CDR3 covers 14 residues. Per germline, CDR1 MGHDK and CDR2 SYGVNS. CDR3 nucleotides: TGTGCCAGCAGAGCCGGGAGCTCCTACAATGAGCAGTTCTTC. It codes for CASRAGSSYNEQFF.

The chain recombines TRBV7-3 with TRBJ2-2; no clear D. The ends were cut back, 1 base at V and 4 bases at J, with 4 bases in the middle. Germline V gene sequence: CDR1 SGHTA, CDR2 FQGTGA. The CDR3 contains 13 residues. The CDR3 DNA is TGTGCCAGCAGCTTAATTTCCACCGGGGAGCTGTTTTTT. The encoded protein is CASSLISTGELFF.

The chain has TRBV27 and TRBJ1-1; D not certain. The CDR3 totals 14 residues. Germline loops: CDR1 MNHEY, CDR2 SMNVEV (reference sequence). V lost 4 bases and J lost 0, with 9 bases in between. Here the CDR3 DNA reads TGTGCCAGCAGTTCAAGACGGATGAACACTGAAGCTTTCTTT. It specifies CASSSRRMNTEAFF.

The chain carries TRBV11-1 and TRBJ2-5; 7 nucleotides line up with TRBD2. The CDR3 consists of 16 residues. CDR1 SGHAT and CDR2 FQDESV come from the germline V gene (reference sequence). Trimming cost V 1 base and J 1 base; bases outside gene matches: 6. CDR3 coding DNA: TGTGCCAGCAGCTTAGGTGGTAGCGGGCCCCAAGAGACCCAGTACTTC. Its translation is CASSLGGSGPQETQYF.